This section outlines one TCR beta chain sequence together with its context. Its antigen is still unknown. No much larger clone exists at a distance of one base, and base qualities are not known. The study tested focal radiation therapy combined with CTLA-4 blockade (ipilimumab) in patients with chemo-refractory metastatic non-small-cell lung cancer. This sample was taken from a study of radiotherapy plus CTLA-4 blockade in lung cancer (dated by TCRdb to about 2018). In the study overall: Among enrolled patients, under 20% had an objective response and approximately 30% reached disease control.

Library preparation employed the immunoSEQ multiplex PCR assay. In TCRdb, the immuneACCESS table is reduced to in-frame sequences with V and J assigned. These tables do not hold every clone; where another copy was compared, an unresolved V gene accounts for under half, and the others remain unexplained. For this sample the table gives 11,000 to 15,000 clones, of which 70% to 90% were detected only once. The ten largest make up about an eighth of the sample. CDR1 SGHAT and CDR2 FQNNGV are derived from the germline V gene. Trimming takes 5 bases off V and 8 bases off J; junction bases not matched to a gene: 10. From the cysteine up to the phenylalanine, the CDR3 has a length of 16 residues. The entry retains the CDR3 DNA only, 48 bases that are in frame from base 1. What the work shows at the level of the full study, not this receptor alone: After treatment with radiotherapy and ipilimumab, TCR clones that came from tumors expanded in the peripheral blood. The strongest predictors of response were reported to be early dynamic shifts in blood T cell clones along with a rise in serum interferon-beta following radiation.

The rearrangement combines TRBV11-2 with TRBJ1-4; 11 middle bases align to TRBD1. The material sequenced was peripheral blood, taken from a patient treated with radiotherapy plus ipilimumab. The TCR originated in a human donor with non-small cell lung cancer that progressed on radiotherapy plus ipilimumab. Some clones in this sample may be carry-over from other donors' samples. CDR3 reads: CASSPQPRTGGEKLFF. Read as DNA, the sequence is TGTGCCAGCAGCCCACAGCCCCGGACAGGGGGCGAAAAACTGTTTTTT.